The rows below give T cell receptor beta chains drawn from one sample of a study of T cells in Graves' hyperthyroidism and ophthalmopathy. MiXCR was run by TCRdb on the multiplex PCR reads, yielding one entry per CDR3 protein. The sample comprises 600,000 to 800,000 distinct CDR3 sequences, 35% of which are singletons, and approximately 31% rests with the top ten. The sample consisted of blood. The receptor source for this set is a woman aged 40 to 55 with Graves' hyperthyroidism. CDR3s include the opening cysteine and the closing phenylalanine or tryptophan. The order of the fields is clone size, CDR3 length, D gene, J gene, V gene, CDR3 DNA, CDR3 protein. D genes are given only for firm matches. Rows give clone size only sometimes, using once, few, many, or a class for an expanded clone.

clone size: NA; CDR3 length: 14; D gene: NA; J gene: TRBJ1-5; V gene: TRBV28; CDR3 DNA: TGTGCCAGCAGTTTACGACAAGCCCTGCAGCCCCAGCATTTT; CDR3 protein: CASSLRQALQPQHF
clone size: many; CDR3 length: 15; D gene: NA; J gene: TRBJ1-5; V gene: TRBV5-1; CDR3 DNA: TGCGCCAGCAGCTTGTGGGGGGGCGGTGGCCAGCCCCAGCATTTT; CDR3 protein: CASSLWGGGGQPQHF
clone size: many; CDR3 length: 14; D gene: TRBD1; J gene: TRBJ1-6; V gene: TRBV5-1; CDR3 DNA: TGCGCCAGCAGCTCCGGGACAGGGAGATCACCCCTCCACTTT; CDR3 protein: CASSSGTGRSPLHF
clone size: few; CDR3 length: 14; D gene: NA; J gene: TRBJ1-2; V gene: TRBV6-5; CDR3 DNA: TGTGCCAGCAGTTACTCGAACGAGGGTCGGGGCTACACCTTC; CDR3 protein: CASSYSNEGRGYTF
clone size: NA; CDR3 length: 17; D gene: TRBD2; J gene: TRBJ2-7; V gene: TRBV5-5; CDR3 DNA: TGTGCCAGCAGCCGGGCCGAGCGGGAGGGCCAGGCCCTCGAGCAGTACTTC; CDR3 protein: CASSRAEREGQALEQYF
clone size: NA; CDR3 length: 15; D gene: NA; J gene: TRBJ2-7; V gene: TRBV3-2; CDR3 DNA: TGTGCCAGCAGCCAAGATAACGGGGTAACATACGAGCAGTACTTC; CDR3 protein: CASSQDNGVTYEQYF
clone size: NA; CDR3 length: 18; D gene: TRBD1; J gene: TRBJ1-5; V gene: TRBV6-6; CDR3 DNA: TGTGCCAGCAGGGGGACGGGACAGGGCCTCGCCGGCAATCAGCCCCAGCATTTT; CDR3 protein: CASRGTGQGLAGNQPQHF
clone size: many; CDR3 length: 16; D gene: NA; J gene: TRBJ2-7; V gene: TRBV7-9; CDR3 DNA: TGTGCCAGCAGCTCGACAGGGGAGGGGAGGGGATACGAGCAGTACTTC; CDR3 protein: CASSSTGEGRGYEQYF
clone size: many; CDR3 length: 13; D gene: NA; J gene: TRBJ1-2; V gene: TRBV29-1; CDR3 DNA: TGCAGCGTTGAAGGGCCAGGGCAAAATGGCTACACCTTC; CDR3 protein: CSVEGPGQNGYTF
clone size: few; CDR3 length: 15; D gene: NA; J gene: TRBJ1-6; V gene: TRBV7-2; CDR3 DNA: TGTGCCAGCAGCTTATGGGGGGTCCTGAATTCACCCCTCCACTTT; CDR3 protein: CASSLWGVLNSPLHF
clone size: many; CDR3 length: 11; D gene: NA; J gene: TRBJ2-7; V gene: TRBV20-1; CDR3 DNA: TGCAGTGCTAGCCCCCAAGTCGAGCAGTACTTC; CDR3 protein: CSASPQVEQYF
clone size: once; CDR3 length: 12; D gene: TRBD1; J gene: TRBJ1-2; V gene: TRBV24-1; CDR3 DNA: TGTGCCACCAGTGAGAGGACAGGCCTCTACACCTTC; CDR3 protein: CATSERTGLYTF
clone size: many; CDR3 length: 14; D gene: TRBD1; J gene: TRBJ2-7; V gene: TRBV20-1; CDR3 DNA: TGCAGTGCCGCACCGCCGGGACAGGGAATTGAGCAGTACTTC; CDR3 protein: CSAAPPGQGIEQYF
clone size: many; CDR3 length: 15; D gene: NA; J gene: TRBJ2-7; V gene: TRBV29-1; CDR3 DNA: TGCAGCGTTGTTACTTCGACGGGCCTCTCCTACGAGCAGTACTTC; CDR3 protein: CSVVTSTGLSYEQYF
clone size: NA; CDR3 length: 13; D gene: NA; J gene: TRBJ1-5; V gene: TRBV12-3/TRBV12-4; CDR3 DNA: TGTGCCAGCAGTAATCAGGGGTATCAGCCCCAGCATTTT; CDR3 protein: CASSNQGYQPQHF
clone size: once; CDR3 length: 14; D gene: TRBD1; J gene: TRBJ2-7; V gene: TRBV29-1; CDR3 DNA: TGCAGCGCCAGCAGTACGGGACAGACCTACGAGCAGTACTTC; CDR3 protein: CSASSTGQTYEQYF
clone size: few; CDR3 length: 16; D gene: TRBD1; J gene: TRBJ1-1; V gene: TRBV10-2; CDR3 DNA: TGCGCCAGCAGTTACAAGACAGGGGCGTTGAACACTGAAGCTTTCTTT; CDR3 protein: CASSYKTGALNTEAFF
clone size: many; CDR3 length: 13; D gene: NA; J gene: TRBJ1-5; V gene: TRBV24-1; CDR3 DNA: TGTGCCACCAGCGGACATAGCAATCAGCCCCAGCATTTT; CDR3 protein: CATSGHSNQPQHF
clone size: few; CDR3 length: 13; D gene: TRBD1; J gene: TRBJ1-2; V gene: TRBV20-1; CDR3 DNA: TGCAGTGCTAGCGAGGGGGCCGGCTATGGCTACACCTTC; CDR3 protein: CSASEGAGYGYTF
clone size: once; CDR3 length: 15; D gene: TRBD1; J gene: TRBJ2-7; V gene: TRBV6-2/TRBV6-3; CDR3 DNA: TGTGCCAGCAGTCCGATGACAGGGGGCGACTACGAGCAGTACTTC; CDR3 protein: CASSPMTGGDYEQYF
clone size: NA; CDR3 length: 15; D gene: NA; J gene: TRBJ2-3; V gene: TRBV7-2; CDR3 DNA: TGTGCCAGCAGCTTGGTTTATGGGGTGACAGATACGCAGTATTTT; CDR3 protein: CASSLVYGVTDTQYF
clone size: NA; CDR3 length: 12; D gene: NA; J gene: TRBJ1-1; V gene: TRBV19; CDR3 DNA: TGTGCCAGTAAGGACGGGGGGACTGAAGCTTTCTTT; CDR3 protein: CASKDGGTEAFF
clone size: few; CDR3 length: 16; D gene: NA; J gene: TRBJ1-6; V gene: TRBV6-2/TRBV6-3; CDR3 DNA: TGTGCCAGCAGTTCAGTCCAGGGATCCTATAATTCACCCCTCCACTTT; CDR3 protein: CASSSVQGSYNSPLHF
clone size: NA; CDR3 length: 13; D gene: TRBD1; J gene: TRBJ1-2; V gene: TRBV9; CDR3 DNA: TGTGCCAGCAGCGTCGACAGGGGCCCCTACTACACCTTC; CDR3 protein: CASSVDRGPYYTF
clone size: NA; CDR3 length: 16; D gene: NA; J gene: TRBJ1-2; V gene: TRBV12-3/TRBV12-4; CDR3 DNA: TGTGCCAGCAGCCGGGACGCCAGGTTGGCTAACTATGGCTACACCTTC; CDR3 protein: CASSRDARLANYGYTF
clone size: NA; CDR3 length: 15; D gene: NA; J gene: TRBJ2-5; V gene: TRBV14; CDR3 DNA: TGTGCCCGCAGCCTGGACGGGCGGTCTCAAGAGACCCAGTACTTC; CDR3 protein: CARSLDGRSQETQYF
clone size: many; CDR3 length: 13; D gene: NA; J gene: TRBJ2-7; V gene: TRBV29-1; CDR3 DNA: TGCAGCGTTGCACGGACCGAGACCTACGAGCAGTACTTC; CDR3 protein: CSVARTETYEQYF
clone size: NA; CDR3 length: 16; D gene: NA; J gene: TRBJ1-5; V gene: TRBV4-2; CDR3 DNA: TGTGCCAGCAGCCAGGATGCGCGGGGAAACAATCAGCCCCAGCATTTT; CDR3 protein: CASSQDARGNNQPQHF
clone size: NA; CDR3 length: 14; D gene: NA; J gene: TRBJ1-6; V gene: TRBV6-5; CDR3 DNA: TGTGCCAGCAGTTACTCAGGGGGTCGTTCACCCCTCCACTTT; CDR3 protein: CASSYSGGRSPLHF
clone size: few; CDR3 length: 14; D gene: NA; J gene: TRBJ2-2; V gene: TRBV29-1; CDR3 DNA: TGCAGCGTAGGGAGCAGGACGAACACCGGGGAGCTGTTTTTT; CDR3 protein: CSVGSRTNTGELFF
clone size: NA; CDR3 length: 12; D gene: NA; J gene: TRBJ1-2; V gene: TRBV29-1; CDR3 DNA: TGCAGCGTTGCCCTGGGCAGGAGTGGCTACACCTTC; CDR3 protein: CSVALGRSGYTF
clone size: few; CDR3 length: 14; D gene: NA; J gene: TRBJ1-5; V gene: TRBV6-5; CDR3 DNA: TGTGCCAGCAGTTCGGTGGAGGGCAATCAGCCCCAGCATTTT; CDR3 protein: CASSSVEGNQPQHF
clone size: many; CDR3 length: 13; D gene: NA; J gene: TRBJ2-7; V gene: TRBV9; CDR3 DNA: TGTGCCAGCGGGGGGGCCGGTGTGGACGAGCAGTACTTC; CDR3 protein: CASGGAGVDEQYF
clone size: few; CDR3 length: 15; D gene: NA; J gene: TRBJ1-2; V gene: TRBV4-2; CDR3 DNA: TGTGCCAGCAGCCAAGATCCCAAGCCTAACTATGGCTACACCTTC; CDR3 protein: CASSQDPKPNYGYTF
clone size: NA; CDR3 length: 16; D gene: TRBD1; J gene: TRBJ1-2; V gene: TRBV4-1; CDR3 DNA: TGCGCCAGCAGCCAAACCAGGACAGGGGGCGTGTATGGCTACACCTTC; CDR3 protein: CASSQTRTGGVYGYTF
clone size: NA; CDR3 length: 17; D gene: TRBD2; J gene: TRBJ2-5; V gene: TRBV6-5; CDR3 DNA: TGTGCCAGCAGTTATGATCTAGCGGGAGACATCCAAGAGACCCAGTACTTC; CDR3 protein: CASSYDLAGDIQETQYF
clone size: NA; CDR3 length: 16; D gene: TRBD1; J gene: TRBJ1-5; V gene: TRBV6-5; CDR3 DNA: TGTGCCAGCAGTAACGGACAGGTTTATAGCAATCAGCCCCAGCATTTT; CDR3 protein: CASSNGQVYSNQPQHF
clone size: many; CDR3 length: 14; D gene: TRBD1; J gene: TRBJ1-1; V gene: TRBV20-1; CDR3 DNA: TGCAGTGCCGACAGGGACGGTGTGAACACTGAAGCTTTCTTT; CDR3 protein: CSADRDGVNTEAFF
clone size: few; CDR3 length: 16; D gene: TRBD2; J gene: TRBJ2-5; V gene: TRBV14; CDR3 DNA: TGTGCCAGCAGCCAAGATCCTAGCGGGAGTGGAGAGACCCAGTACTTC; CDR3 protein: CASSQDPSGSGETQYF
clone size: many; CDR3 length: 13; D gene: NA; J gene: TRBJ2-7; V gene: TRBV6-2/TRBV6-3; CDR3 DNA: TGTGCCAGCAGTGAAGCGCCAACCTACGAGCAGTACTTC; CDR3 protein: CASSEAPTYEQYF
clone size: once; CDR3 length: 12; D gene: TRBD2; J gene: TRBJ2-7; V gene: TRBV29-1; CDR3 DNA: TGCAGCAGTCGACTAGCGGACTACGAGCAGTACTTC; CDR3 protein: CSSRLADYEQYF
clone size: many; CDR3 length: 13; D gene: NA; J gene: TRBJ1-2; V gene: TRBV9; CDR3 DNA: TGTGCCAGCAGCCCCGGGACTTTCGGGGGCTACACCTTC; CDR3 protein: CASSPGTFGGYTF
clone size: few; CDR3 length: 15; D gene: TRBD1; J gene: TRBJ2-5; V gene: TRBV7-9; CDR3 DNA: TGTGCCAGCAGCCACCGGGACAGGGGGGAAGAGACCCAGTACTTC; CDR3 protein: CASSHRDRGEETQYF
clone size: NA; CDR3 length: 14; D gene: NA; J gene: TRBJ1-1; V gene: TRBV7-9; CDR3 DNA: TGTGCCAGCAGCTTACAGGGGTTCATCTCTGAAGCTTTCTTT; CDR3 protein: CASSLQGFISEAFF
clone size: many; CDR3 length: 15; D gene: TRBD2; J gene: TRBJ2-5; V gene: TRBV20-1; CDR3 DNA: TGCAGTGCTAGAGAGGAGGAAGCGGGACAAGAGACCCAGTACTTC; CDR3 protein: CSAREEEAGQETQYF
clone size: many; CDR3 length: 16; D gene: NA; J gene: TRBJ1-6; V gene: TRBV7-9; CDR3 DNA: TGTGCCAGCAGCTTCGAGGGGCCTCTCTATAATTCACCCCTCCACTTT; CDR3 protein: CASSFEGPLYNSPLHF
clone size: NA; CDR3 length: 17; D gene: TRBD1; J gene: TRBJ1-6; V gene: TRBV7-9; CDR3 DNA: TGTGCCAGCACCGCTACAGGGGGTAATTTCTATAATTCACCCCTCCACTTT; CDR3 protein: CASTATGGNFYNSPLHF
clone size: NA; CDR3 length: 17; D gene: TRBD1; J gene: TRBJ1-5; V gene: TRBV24-1; CDR3 DNA: TGTGCCACCAGTGAACTTGACAGGGAGCTTAGCAATCAGCCCCAGCATTTT; CDR3 protein: CATSELDRELSNQPQHF
clone size: many; CDR3 length: 13; D gene: NA; J gene: TRBJ2-7; V gene: TRBV19; CDR3 DNA: TGTGCCAGTCGAAGTACCCCGGAAGGGGAGCAGTACTTC; CDR3 protein: CASRSTPEGEQYF
clone size: NA; CDR3 length: 10; D gene: NA; J gene: TRBJ2-3; V gene: TRBV28; CDR3 DNA: TGTGCCTCCGGTGGAGATACGCAGTATTTT; CDR3 protein: CASGGDTQYF
clone size: NA; CDR3 length: 16; D gene: NA; J gene: TRBJ2-5; V gene: TRBV5-4; CDR3 DNA: TGTGCCAGCAGCGTATGGGACTTCCCTCCCCCAGAGACCCAGTACTTC; CDR3 protein: CASSVWDFPPPETQYF
clone size: many; CDR3 length: 16; D gene: TRBD1; J gene: TRBJ2-6; V gene: TRBV10-3; CDR3 DNA: TGTGCCATCAGTGAGTCGACAGGGACTGGGGCCAACGTCCTGACTTTC; CDR3 protein: CAISESTGTGANVLTF
clone size: many; CDR3 length: 13; D gene: TRBD1; J gene: TRBJ1-1; V gene: TRBV10-3; CDR3 DNA: TGTGCCATCACCACCGGACAGGGCACTGAAGCTTTCTTT; CDR3 protein: CAITTGQGTEAFF
clone size: few; CDR3 length: 14; D gene: TRBD1; J gene: TRBJ1-1; V gene: TRBV12-3/TRBV12-4; CDR3 DNA: TGTGCCAGCAGGGGGACAGGGGGCCACACTGAAGCTTTCTTT; CDR3 protein: CASRGTGGHTEAFF
clone size: few; CDR3 length: 14; D gene: NA; J gene: TRBJ2-7; V gene: TRBV7-2; CDR3 DNA: TGTGCCAGCAGCTTAGCGTTGCTCTCCTACGAGCAGTACTTC; CDR3 protein: CASSLALLSYEQYF